This TCR beta chain appears in the sequencing data of a study of blood T cells in healthy people across ages. Study results and limitations: Strong correlation linked observed beta diversity and percent naive T cells. Older individuals had lower TCR beta diversity per million T cells (the decline was roughly linear).

The germline V gene has CDR1 SEHNR and CDR2 FQNEAQ (reference sequence). The germline V and J ends were trimmed by 6 bases and 4 bases, with 20 bases remaining between them. The CDR3 has 16 residues. Primed by a sample-barcoded 5' primer and a J-beta primer mix, a second PCR proceeded for about 6 to 11 cycles. TCRdb redid the calling of the 5' RACE reads with MiXCR, one entry per CDR3 protein. The sample yields hundreds of thousands of distinct CDR3 sequences, under 50% seen once. This clonotype turned up a few times. Its specificity is not known. The V and J genes are TRBV7-9 and TRBJ2-3; weak D call: TRBD2 (6 bases). What was sequenced was blood. The sequence came from a man in his thirties or forties in good health. CDR3 bases: TGTGCCAGCAGTTCTATAGCGGCTCCTCAATCAGATACGCAGTATTTT. Translating it yields CASSSIAAPQSDTQYF.